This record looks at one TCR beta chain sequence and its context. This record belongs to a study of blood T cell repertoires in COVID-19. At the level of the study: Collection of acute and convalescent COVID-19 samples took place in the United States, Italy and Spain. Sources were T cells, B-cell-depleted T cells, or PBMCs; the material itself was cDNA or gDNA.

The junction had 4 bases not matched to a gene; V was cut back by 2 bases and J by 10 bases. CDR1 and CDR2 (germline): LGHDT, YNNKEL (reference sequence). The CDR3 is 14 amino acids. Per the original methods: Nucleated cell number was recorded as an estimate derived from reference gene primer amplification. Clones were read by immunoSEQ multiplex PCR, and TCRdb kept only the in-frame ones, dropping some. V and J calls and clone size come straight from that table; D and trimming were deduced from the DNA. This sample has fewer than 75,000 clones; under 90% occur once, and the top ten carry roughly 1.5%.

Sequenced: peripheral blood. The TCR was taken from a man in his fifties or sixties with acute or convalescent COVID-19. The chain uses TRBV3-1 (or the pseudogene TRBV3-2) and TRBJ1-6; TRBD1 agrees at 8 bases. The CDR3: CASSQPRDRSPLHF. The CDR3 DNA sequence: TGTGCCAGCAGCCAACCTAGGGACAGGTCACCCCTCCACTTT.